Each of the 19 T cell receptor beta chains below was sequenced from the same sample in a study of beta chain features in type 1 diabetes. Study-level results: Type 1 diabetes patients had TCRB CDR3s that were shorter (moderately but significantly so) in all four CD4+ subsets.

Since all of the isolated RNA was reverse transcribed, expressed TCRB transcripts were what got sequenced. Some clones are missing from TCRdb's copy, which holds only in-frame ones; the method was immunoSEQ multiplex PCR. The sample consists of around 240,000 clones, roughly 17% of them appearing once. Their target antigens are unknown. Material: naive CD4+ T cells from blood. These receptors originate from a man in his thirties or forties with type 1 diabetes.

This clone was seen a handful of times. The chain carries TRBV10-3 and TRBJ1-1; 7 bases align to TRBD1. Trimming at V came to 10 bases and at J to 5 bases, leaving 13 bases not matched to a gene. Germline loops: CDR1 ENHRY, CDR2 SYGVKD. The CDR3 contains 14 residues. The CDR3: CATHPTGDGTEAFF. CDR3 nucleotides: TGTGCCACTCACCCCACAGGGGATGGTACTGAAGCTTTCTTT.

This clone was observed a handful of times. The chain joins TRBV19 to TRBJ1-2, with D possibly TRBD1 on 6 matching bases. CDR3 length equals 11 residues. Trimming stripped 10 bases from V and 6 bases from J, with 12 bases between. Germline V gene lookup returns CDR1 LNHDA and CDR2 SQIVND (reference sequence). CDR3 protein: CATRGFDGYTF. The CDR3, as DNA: TGTGCCACCAGGGGTTTCGATGGCTACACCTTC.

Here the CDR3 reads CASKTSHEQFF. The CDR3 DNA reads as TGTGCCAGTAAGACTTCTCATGAGCAGTTCTTC. The chain recombines TRBV19 with TRBJ2-1; D not certain. CDR1 is LNHDA and CDR2 is SQIVND in the germline V gene (reference sequence). The length of the CDR3 is 11 residues. With 7 bases removed from V and 8 bases from J, the gap between germline ends came to 9 bases.

The DNA of the CDR3 is TGTGCCTGGAGTCGACAGGTATATTCTGGAAACACCATATATTTT. Amino acids: CAWSRQVYSGNTIYF. The chain couples TRBV30 to TRBJ1-3; TRBD1 might be the D (6 bases). The V gene's germline CDR1 is GTSNPN and CDR2 SVGIG (reference sequence). CDR3 size: 15 residues. V was trimmed by 2 bases and J by 1 base, leaving 12 bases between them. The full variable domain, rest sourced from reference TRBV30 and TRBJ1-3, is SQTIHQWPATLVQPVGSPLSLECTVEGTSNPNLYWYRQAAGRGLQLLFYSVGIGQISSEVPQNLSASRPQDRQFILSSKKLLLSDSGFYLCAWSRQVYSGNTIYFGEGSWLTVV.

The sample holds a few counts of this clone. DNA for the CDR3: TGCAGCGTTGAAAGAACAGGGGTCGGCACTGAAGCTTTCTTT. This encodes CSVERTGVGTEAFF. The chain employs TRBV29-1 and TRBJ1-1, with 7 bases identical to TRBD1. Germline V lookup: CDR1 SQVTM, CDR2 ANQGSEA. CDR3 length: 14 residues. The ends lost 2 bases at V and 4 bases at J; junction bases unmatched: 7.

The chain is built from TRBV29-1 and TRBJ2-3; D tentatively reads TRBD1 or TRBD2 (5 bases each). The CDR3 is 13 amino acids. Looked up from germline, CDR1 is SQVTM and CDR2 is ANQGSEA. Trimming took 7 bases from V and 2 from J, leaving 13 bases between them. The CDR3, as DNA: TGCAGCGGGGGCAGCGGACACACAGATACGCAGTATTTT. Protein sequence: CSGGSGHTDTQYF.

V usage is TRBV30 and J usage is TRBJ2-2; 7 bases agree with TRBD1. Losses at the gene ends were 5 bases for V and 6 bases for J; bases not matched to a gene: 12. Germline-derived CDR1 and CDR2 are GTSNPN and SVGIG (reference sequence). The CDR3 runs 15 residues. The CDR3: CAWWRRGGNPGELFF. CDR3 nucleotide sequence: TGTGCCTGGTGGCGAAGAGGGGGCAACCCCGGGGAGCTGTTTTTT.

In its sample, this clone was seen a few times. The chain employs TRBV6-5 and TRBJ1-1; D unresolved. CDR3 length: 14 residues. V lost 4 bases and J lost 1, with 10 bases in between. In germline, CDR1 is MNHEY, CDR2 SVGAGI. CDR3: CASSSTWGNTEAFF. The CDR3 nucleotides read TGTGCCAGCAGTTCAACGTGGGGGAACACTGAAGCTTTCTTT.

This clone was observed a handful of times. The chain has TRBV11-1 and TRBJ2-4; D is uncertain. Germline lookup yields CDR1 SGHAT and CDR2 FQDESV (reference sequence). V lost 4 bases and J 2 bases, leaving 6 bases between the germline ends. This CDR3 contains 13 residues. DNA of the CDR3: TGTGCCAGCAGCTGGAAGTCCAAAAACATTCAGTACTTC. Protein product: CASSWKSKNIQYF.

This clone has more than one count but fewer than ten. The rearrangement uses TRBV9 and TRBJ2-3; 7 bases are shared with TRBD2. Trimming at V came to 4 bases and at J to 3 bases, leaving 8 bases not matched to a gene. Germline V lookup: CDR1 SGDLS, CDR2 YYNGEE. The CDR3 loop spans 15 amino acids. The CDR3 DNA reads TGTGCCAGCAGCTTCCGAGCGGGAAGAACAGATACGCAGTATTTT. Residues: CASSFRAGRTDTQYF.

The CDR3 region has the DNA TGTGCCAGCAGCTCGCGTGGGACTCTGGGGGCCAACGTCCTGACTTTC. Its protein is CASSSRGTLGANVLTF. The chain links TRBV5-4 to TRBJ2-6; possibly TRBD2 for D (6 bases). The CDR3 runs 16 residues. The V end lost 3 bases, the J end lost 4 bases, and 14 bases lay between the germline ends. The germline V gene has CDR1 SGHNT and CDR2 YYREEE (reference sequence).

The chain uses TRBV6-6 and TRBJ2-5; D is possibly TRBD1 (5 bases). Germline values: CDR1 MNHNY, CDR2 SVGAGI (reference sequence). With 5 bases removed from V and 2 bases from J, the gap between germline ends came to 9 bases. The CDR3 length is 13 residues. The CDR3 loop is CASSRGLQETQYF. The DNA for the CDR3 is TGTGCCAGCAGTAGGGGTCTTCAAGAGACCCAGTACTTC.

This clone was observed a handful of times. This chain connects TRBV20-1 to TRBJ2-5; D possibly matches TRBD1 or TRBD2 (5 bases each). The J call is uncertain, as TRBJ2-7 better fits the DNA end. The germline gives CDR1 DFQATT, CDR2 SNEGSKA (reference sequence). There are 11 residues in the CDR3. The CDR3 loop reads CSASLGTEQYF. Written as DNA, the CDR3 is TGCAGTGCTAGCCTCGGGACCGAGCAGTACTTC.

The CDR3 DNA sequence: TGTGCCAGCAGCCAAGCGTCATCAGCTAGCGGGAGTGCAGATACGCAGTATTTT. Translated: CASSQASSASGSADTQYF. The chain links TRBV4-2 to TRBJ2-3, with 10 bases lining up with TRBD2. The V gene end was trimmed by 1 base and the J gene end by 4 bases; junction bases not matched to a gene: 11. CDR3 length: 18 residues. Germline V gene data show CDR1 as LGHNA and CDR2 as YNFKEQ.

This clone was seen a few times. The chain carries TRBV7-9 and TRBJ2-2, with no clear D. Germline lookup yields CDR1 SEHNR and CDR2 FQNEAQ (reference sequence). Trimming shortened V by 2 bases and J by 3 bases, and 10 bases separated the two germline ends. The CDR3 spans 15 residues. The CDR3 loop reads CASSLRSSYTGELFF. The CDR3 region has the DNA TGTGCCAGCAGCTTACGCAGTAGTTACACCGGGGAGCTGTTTTTT. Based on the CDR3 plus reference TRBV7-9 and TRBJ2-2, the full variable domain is DTGVSQNPRHKITKRGQNVTFRCDPISEHNRLYWYRQTLGQGPEFLTYFQNEAQLEKSRLLSDRFSAERPKGSFSTLEIQRTEQGDSAMYLCASSLRSSYTGELFFGEGSRLTVL.

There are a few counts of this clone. Written as DNA, the CDR3 is TGCAGCGTTGAGAGTAGCGTCGGCAATGAGCAGTTCTTC. Translating it yields CSVESSVGNEQFF. The genes are TRBV29-1 and TRBJ2-1; D might be TRBD2 (5 bases). The CDR3 loop spans 13 amino acids. From germline, CDR1 is SQVTM and CDR2 ANQGSEA. The germline V and J ends were trimmed by 3 bases and 6 bases, with 12 bases remaining between them.

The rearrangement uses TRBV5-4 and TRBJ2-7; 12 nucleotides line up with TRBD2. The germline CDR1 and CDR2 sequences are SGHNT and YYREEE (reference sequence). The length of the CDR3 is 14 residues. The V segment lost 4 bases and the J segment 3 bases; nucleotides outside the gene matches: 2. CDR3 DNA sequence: TGTGCCAGCAGCACGACTAGCGGGAGCTACGAGCAGTACTTC. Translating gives CASSTTSGSYEQYF.

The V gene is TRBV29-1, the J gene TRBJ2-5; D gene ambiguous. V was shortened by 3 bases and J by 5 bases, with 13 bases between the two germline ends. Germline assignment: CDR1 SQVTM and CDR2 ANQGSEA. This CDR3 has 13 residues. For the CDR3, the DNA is TGCAGCGTTGAGCTGGGATTTAAGGAGACCCAGTACTTC. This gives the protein CSVELGFKETQYF.

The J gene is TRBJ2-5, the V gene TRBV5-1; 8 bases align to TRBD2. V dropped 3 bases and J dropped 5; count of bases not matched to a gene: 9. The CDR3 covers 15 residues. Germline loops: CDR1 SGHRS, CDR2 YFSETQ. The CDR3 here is CASSSGVVAGETQYF. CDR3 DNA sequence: TGCGCCAGCAGCTCCGGGGTAGTAGCGGGGGAGACCCAGTACTTC.